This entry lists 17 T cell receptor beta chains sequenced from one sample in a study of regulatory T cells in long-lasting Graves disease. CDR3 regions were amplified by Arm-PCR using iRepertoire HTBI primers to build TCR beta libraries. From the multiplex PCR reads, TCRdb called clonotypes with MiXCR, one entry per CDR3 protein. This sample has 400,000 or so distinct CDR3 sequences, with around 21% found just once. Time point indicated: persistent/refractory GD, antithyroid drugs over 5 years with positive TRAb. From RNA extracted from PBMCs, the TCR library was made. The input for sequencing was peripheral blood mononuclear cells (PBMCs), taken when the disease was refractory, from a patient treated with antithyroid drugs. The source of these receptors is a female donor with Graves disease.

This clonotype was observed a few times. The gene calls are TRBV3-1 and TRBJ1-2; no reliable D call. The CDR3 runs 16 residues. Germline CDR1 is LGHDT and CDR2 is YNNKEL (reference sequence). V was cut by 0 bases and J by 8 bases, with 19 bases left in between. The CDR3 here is CASSQELVGVEGGYTF. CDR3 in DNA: TGTGCCAGCAGCCAAGAGCTGGTGGGAGTGGAAGGCGGCTACACCTTC.

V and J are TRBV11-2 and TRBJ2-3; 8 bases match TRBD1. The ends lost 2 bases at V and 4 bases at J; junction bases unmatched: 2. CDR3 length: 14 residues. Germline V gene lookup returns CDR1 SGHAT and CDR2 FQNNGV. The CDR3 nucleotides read TGTGCCAGCAGCTTATCGACAGGGGCAGATACGCAGTATTTT. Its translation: CASSLSTGADTQYF.

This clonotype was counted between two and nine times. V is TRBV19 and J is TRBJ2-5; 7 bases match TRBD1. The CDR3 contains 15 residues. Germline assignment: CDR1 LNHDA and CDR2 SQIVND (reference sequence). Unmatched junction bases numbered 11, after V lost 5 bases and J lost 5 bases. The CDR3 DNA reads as TGTGCCAGTAGTTCGGGACGGGCGGACAGGGAGACCCAGTACTTC. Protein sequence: CASSSGRADRETQYF.

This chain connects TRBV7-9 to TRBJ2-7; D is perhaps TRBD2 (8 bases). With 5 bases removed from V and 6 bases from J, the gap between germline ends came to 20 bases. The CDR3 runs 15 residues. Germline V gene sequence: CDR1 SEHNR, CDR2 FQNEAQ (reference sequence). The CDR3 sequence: CASSLLAGPGGEQYF. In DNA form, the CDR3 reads TGTGCCAGCAGCCTTCTAGCGGGCCCAGGGGGCGAGCAGTACTTC. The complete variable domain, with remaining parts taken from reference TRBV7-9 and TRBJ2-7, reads DTGVSQNPRHKITKRGQNVTFRCDPISEHNRLYWYRQTLGQGPEFLTYFQNEAQLEKSRLLSDRFSAERPKGSFSTLEIQRTEQGDSAMYLCASSLLAGPGGEQYFGPGTRLTVT.

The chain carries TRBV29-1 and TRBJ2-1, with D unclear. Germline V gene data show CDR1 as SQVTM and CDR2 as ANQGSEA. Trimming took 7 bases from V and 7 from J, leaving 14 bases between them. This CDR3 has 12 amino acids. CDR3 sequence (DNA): TGCAGCGCCCTTAAGCCGCCGAATGAGCAGTTCTTC. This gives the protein CSALKPPNEQFF.

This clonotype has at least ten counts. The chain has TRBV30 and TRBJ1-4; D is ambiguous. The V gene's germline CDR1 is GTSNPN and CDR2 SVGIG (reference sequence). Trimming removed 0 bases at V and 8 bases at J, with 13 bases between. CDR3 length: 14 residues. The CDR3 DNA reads TGTGCCTGGAGTGTACGGGGTCTTCGGGAAAAACTGTTTTTT. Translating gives CAWSVRGLREKLFF.

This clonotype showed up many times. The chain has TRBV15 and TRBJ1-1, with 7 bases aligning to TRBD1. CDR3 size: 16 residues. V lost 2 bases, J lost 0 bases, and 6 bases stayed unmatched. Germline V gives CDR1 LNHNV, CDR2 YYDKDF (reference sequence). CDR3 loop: CATSRRTGGLNTEAFF. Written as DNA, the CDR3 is TGTGCCACCAGCAGAAGGACAGGAGGGTTGAACACTGAAGCTTTCTTT.

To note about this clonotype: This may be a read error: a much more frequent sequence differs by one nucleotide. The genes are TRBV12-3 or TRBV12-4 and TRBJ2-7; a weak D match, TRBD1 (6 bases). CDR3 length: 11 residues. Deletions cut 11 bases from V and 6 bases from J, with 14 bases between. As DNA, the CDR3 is TGTGCCTGCGCAGGGGTATGCGAGCAGTACTTC. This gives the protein CACAGVCEQYF.

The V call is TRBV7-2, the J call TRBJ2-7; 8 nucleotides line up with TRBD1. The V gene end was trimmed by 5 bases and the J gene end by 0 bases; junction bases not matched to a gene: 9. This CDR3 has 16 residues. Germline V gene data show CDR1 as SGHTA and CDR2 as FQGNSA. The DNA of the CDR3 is TGTGCCAGCAGCACAGGGGGGTGGGCAGCCTCCTACGAGCAGTACTTC. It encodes CASSTGGWAASYEQYF.

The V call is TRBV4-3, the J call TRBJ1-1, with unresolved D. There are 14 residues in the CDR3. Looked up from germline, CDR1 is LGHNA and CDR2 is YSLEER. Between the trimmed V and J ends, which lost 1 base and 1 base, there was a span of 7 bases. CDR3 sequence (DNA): TGCGCCAGCAGCCAAGGGATAGGGAACACTGAAGCTTTCTTT. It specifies CASSQGIGNTEAFF.

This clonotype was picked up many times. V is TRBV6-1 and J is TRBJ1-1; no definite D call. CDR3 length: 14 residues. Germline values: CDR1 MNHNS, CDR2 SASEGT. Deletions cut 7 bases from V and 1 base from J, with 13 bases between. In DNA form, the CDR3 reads TGTGCCAGCATAGGTGTTAGGGAGAACACTGAAGCTTTCTTT. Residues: CASIGVRENTEAFF.

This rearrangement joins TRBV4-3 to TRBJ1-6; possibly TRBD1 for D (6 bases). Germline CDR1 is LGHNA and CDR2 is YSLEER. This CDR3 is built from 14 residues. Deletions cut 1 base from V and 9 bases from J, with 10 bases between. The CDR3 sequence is CASSQARGSSPLHF. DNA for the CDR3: TGCGCCAGCAGCCAAGCTAGGGGGAGTTCACCCCTCCACTTT.

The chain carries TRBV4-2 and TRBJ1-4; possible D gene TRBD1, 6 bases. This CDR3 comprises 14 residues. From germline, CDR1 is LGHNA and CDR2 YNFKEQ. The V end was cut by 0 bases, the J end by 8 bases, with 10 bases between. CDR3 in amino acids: CASSQDRRGEKLFF. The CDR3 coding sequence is TGTGCCAGCAGCCAAGATCGGAGGGGGGAAAAACTGTTTTTT.

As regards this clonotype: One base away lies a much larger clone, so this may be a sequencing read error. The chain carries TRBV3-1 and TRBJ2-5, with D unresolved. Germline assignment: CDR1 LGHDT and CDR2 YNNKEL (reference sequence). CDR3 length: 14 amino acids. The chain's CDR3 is CANSQDLVEETQYF. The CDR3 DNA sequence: TGTGCCAACAGCCAAGACTTGGTGGAAGAGACCCAGTACTTC.

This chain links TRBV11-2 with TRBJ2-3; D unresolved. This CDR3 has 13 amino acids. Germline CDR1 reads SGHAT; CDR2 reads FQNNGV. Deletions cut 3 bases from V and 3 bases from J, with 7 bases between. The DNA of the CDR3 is TGTGCCAGCAGCTTCTCCAGGACAGATACGCAGTATTTT. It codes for CASSFSRTDTQYF.

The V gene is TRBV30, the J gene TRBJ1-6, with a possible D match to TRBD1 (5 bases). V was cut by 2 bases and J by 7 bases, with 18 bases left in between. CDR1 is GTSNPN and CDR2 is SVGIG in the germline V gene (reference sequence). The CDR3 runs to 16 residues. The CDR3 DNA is TGTGCCTGGAGTAATCAAGGGGCAGCGGTGAATTCACCCCTCCACTTT. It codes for CAWSNQGAAVNSPLHF.

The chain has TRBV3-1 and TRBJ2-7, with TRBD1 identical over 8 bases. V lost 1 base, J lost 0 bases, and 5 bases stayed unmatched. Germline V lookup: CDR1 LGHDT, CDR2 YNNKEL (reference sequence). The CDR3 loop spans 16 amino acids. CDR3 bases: TGTGCCAGCAGCCAAGGGACAGGGTCCAGCTCCTACGAGCAGTACTTC. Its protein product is CASSQGTGSSSYEQYF.